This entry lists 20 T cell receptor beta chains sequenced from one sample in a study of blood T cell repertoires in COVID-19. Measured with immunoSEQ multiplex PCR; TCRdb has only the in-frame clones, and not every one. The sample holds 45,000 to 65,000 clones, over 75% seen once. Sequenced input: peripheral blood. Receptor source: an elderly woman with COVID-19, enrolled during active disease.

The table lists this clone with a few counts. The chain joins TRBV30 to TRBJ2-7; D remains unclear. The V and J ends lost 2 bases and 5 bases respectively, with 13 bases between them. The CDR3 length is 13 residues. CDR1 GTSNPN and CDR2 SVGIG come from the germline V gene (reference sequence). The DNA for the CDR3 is TGTGCCTGGAGTCCTGGCATCGTCCACGAGCAGTACTTC. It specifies CAWSPGIVHEQYF.

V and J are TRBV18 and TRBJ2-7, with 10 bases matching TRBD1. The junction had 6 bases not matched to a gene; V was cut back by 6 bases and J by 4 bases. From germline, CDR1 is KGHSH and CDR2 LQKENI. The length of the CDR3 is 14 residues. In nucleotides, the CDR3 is TGTGCCAGCTCGAAGGACAGGGGGGAATACGAGCAGTACTTC. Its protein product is CASSKDRGEYEQYF.

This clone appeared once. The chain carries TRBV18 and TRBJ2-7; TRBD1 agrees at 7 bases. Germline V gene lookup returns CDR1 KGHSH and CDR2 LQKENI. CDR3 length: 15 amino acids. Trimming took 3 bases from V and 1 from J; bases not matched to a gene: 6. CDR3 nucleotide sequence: TGTGCCAGCTCACCCGGGACAGTTATATCCTACGAGCAGTACTTC. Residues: CASSPGTVISYEQYF.

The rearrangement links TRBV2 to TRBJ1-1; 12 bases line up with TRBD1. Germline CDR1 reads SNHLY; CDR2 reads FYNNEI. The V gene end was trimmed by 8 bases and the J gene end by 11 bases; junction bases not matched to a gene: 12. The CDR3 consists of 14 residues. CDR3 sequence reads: CASGSGQGALGAFF. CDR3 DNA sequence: TGTGCCAGCGGGTCGGGACAGGGGGCTTTAGGGGCTTTCTTT.

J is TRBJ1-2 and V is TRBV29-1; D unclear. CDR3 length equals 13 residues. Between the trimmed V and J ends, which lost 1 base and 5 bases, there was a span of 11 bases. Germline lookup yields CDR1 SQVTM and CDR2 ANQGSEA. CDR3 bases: TGCAGCGTTGAAGTATCTCCGGGGTATGGCTACACCTTC. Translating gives CSVEVSPGYGYTF.

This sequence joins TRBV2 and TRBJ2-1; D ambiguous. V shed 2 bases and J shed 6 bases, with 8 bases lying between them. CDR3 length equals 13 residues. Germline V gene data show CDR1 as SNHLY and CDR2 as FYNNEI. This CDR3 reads CASSETRINEQFF. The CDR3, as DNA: TGTGCCAGCAGTGAAACCAGAATCAATGAGCAGTTCTTC.

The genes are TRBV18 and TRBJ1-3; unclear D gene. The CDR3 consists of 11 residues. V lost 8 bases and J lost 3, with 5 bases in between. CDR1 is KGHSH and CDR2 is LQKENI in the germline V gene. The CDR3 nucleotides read TGTGCCAGCCCCTATGGAAACACCATATATTTT. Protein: CASPYGNTIYF.

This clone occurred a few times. CDR3 nucleotides: TGTGCCAGCAAAGGGGGGGCGAACACCGGGGAGCTGTTTTTT. This sequence encodes CASKGGANTGELFF. The J gene is TRBJ2-2, the V gene TRBV6-5; D may be TRBD2 (7 bases). CDR3 size: 14 residues. The V and J ends lost 7 bases and 0 bases respectively, with 9 bases between them. Germline assignment: CDR1 MNHEY and CDR2 SVGAGI.

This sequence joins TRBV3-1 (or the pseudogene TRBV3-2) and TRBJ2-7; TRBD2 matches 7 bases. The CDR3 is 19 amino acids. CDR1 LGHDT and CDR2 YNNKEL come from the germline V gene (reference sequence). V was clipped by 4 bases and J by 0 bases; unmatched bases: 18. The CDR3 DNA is TGTGCCAGCAGCCCAAGGCGTTCGGGGGGAGGGCCCTCCTCCTACGAGCAGTACTTC. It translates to CASSPRRSGGGPSSYEQYF.

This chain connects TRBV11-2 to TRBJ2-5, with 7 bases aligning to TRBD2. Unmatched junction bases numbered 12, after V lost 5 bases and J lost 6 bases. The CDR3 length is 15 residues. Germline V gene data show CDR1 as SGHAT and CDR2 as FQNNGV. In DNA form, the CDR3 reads TGTGCCAGCAGCCCGATTTGGCGGGAGCTCAAGACCCAGTACTTC. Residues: CASSPIWRELKTQYF.

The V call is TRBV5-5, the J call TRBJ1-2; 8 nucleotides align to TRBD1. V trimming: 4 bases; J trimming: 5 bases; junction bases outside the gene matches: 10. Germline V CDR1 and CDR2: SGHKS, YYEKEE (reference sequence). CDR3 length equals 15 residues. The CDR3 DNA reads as TGTGCCAGCAGCCCGGGAGCAGGGGGCGGGTATGGCTACACCTTC. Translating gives CASSPGAGGGYGYTF.

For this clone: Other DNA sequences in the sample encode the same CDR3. CDR3 bases: TGCGCCAGCAGCTTGGTCCGGACAGGGTACGAGCAGTACTTC. Its translation is CASSLVRTGYEQYF. The chain is built from TRBV5-1 and TRBJ2-7, with 8 positions matching TRBD1. Germline V gene data show CDR1 as SGHRS and CDR2 as YFSETQ. The CDR3 has 14 amino acids. With V trimmed by 0 bases and J by 4 bases, 3 bases remained unmatched.

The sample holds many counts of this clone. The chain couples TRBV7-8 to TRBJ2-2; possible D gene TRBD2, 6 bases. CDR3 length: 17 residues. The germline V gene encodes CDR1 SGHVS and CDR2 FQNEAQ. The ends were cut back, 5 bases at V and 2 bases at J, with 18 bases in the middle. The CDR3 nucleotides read TGTGCCAGCAGCGGACCGACTAGTCATTTTAACACCGGGGAGCTGTTTTTT. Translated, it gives CASSGPTSHFNTGELFF.

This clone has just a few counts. CDR3 DNA sequence: TGTGCCAGCAGTACAGAGCGGGAGGAGGTCACCGATACGCAGTATTTT. Amino acid sequence: CASSTEREEVTDTQYF. The chain carries TRBV27 and TRBJ2-3; TRBD2 agrees at 9 bases. The CDR3 is 16 residues long. V lost 5 bases, J lost 6 bases, and 12 bases stayed unmatched. Per germline, CDR1 MNHEY and CDR2 SMNVEV (reference sequence).

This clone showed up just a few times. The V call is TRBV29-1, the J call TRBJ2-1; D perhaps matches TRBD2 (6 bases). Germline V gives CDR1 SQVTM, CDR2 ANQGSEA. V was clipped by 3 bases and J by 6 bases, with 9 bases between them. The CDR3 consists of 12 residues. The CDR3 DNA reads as TGCAGCGTTGATCGGGAGATCAATGAGCAGTTCTTC. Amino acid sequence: CSVDREINEQFF.

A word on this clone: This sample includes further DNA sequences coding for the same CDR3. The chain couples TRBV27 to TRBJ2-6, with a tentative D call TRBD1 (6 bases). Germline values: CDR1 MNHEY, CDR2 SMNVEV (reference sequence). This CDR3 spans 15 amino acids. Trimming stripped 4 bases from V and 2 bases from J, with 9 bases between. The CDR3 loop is CASSSQGAGANVLTF. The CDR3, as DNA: TGTGCCAGCAGTTCACAGGGAGCTGGGGCCAACGTCCTGACTTTC.

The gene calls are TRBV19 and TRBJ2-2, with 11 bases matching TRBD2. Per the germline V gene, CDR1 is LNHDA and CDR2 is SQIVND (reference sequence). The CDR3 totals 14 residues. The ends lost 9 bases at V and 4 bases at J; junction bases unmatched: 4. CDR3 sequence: CASLLAGGTGELFF. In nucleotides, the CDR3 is TGTGCCAGCTTGCTAGCGGGAGGCACCGGGGAGCTGTTTTTT.

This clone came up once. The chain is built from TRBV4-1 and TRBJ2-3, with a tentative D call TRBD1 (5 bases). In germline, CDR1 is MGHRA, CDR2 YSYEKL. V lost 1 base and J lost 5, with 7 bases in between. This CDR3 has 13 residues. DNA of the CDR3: TGCGCCAGCAGCCAAGTAGGGGTAGATACGCAGTATTTT. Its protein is CASSQVGVDTQYF.

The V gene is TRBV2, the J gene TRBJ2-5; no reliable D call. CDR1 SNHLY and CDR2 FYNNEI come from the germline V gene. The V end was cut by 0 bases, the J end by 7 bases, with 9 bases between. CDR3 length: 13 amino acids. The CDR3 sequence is CASSEALMLTQYF. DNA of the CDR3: TGTGCCAGCAGTGAAGCCCTTATGTTGACCCAGTACTTC.

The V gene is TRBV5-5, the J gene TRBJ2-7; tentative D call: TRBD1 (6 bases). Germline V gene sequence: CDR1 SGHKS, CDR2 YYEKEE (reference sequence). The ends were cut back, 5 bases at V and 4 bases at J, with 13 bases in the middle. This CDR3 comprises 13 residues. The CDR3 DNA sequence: TGTGCCAGCAGTGGACAGATCGGTTACGAGCAGTACTTC. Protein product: CASSGQIGYEQYF.